Following are 18 T cell receptor beta chains from one sample sequenced in a study of T cells after yellow fever vaccination. TCRdb re-called the 5' RACE reads with MiXCR, one entry per CDR3 protein. The sample carries under 300,000 distinct CDR3 sequences, less than 7.5% recorded once. This material consisted of CD4+ T cells sorted from PBMCs, taken on the day of the yellow fever booster vaccination. All receptors derive from a man aged 30 to 39 who received the YFV17D yellow fever vaccine.

This chain joins TRBV7-9 and TRBJ1-4; D gene unclear. The germline gives CDR1 SEHNR, CDR2 FQNEAQ (reference sequence). The CDR3 is 11 residues long. V was cut by 5 bases and J by 9 bases, with 7 bases left in between. CDR3 bases: TGTGCCAGCAGCATGAAACAAAAACTGTTTTTT. The encoded protein is CASSMKQKLFF.

The chain carries TRBV7-2 and TRBJ2-3, with no clear D. The CDR3 has 15 residues. V lost 1 base, J lost 2 bases, and 10 bases lay in between. The germline CDR1 and CDR2 sequences are SGHTA and FQGNSA. The CDR3 bases are TGTGCCAGCAGCTTAGGGTCCGTGTCCACAGATACGCAGTATTTT. It translates to CASSLGSVSTDTQYF.

The sample holds a few counts of this clonotype. This rearrangement joins TRBV3-1 to TRBJ1-6; D remains unclear. Germline V gene lookup returns CDR1 LGHDT and CDR2 YNNKEL (reference sequence). The CDR3 contains 15 residues. Trimming took off 4 bases at V and 0 bases at J, with 7 bases between the two ends. CDR3 residues: CASSLGSSYNSPLHF. CDR3 coding DNA: TGTGCCAGCAGCCTAGGGTCCTCCTATAATTCACCCCTCCACTTT.

There are a few counts of this clonotype. The genes are TRBV3-1 and TRBJ2-5; a possible D gene is TRBD1 (6 bases). Germline CDR1 and CDR2: LGHDT and YNNKEL (reference sequence). Deletions cut 1 base from V and 6 bases from J, with 18 bases between. The CDR3 runs 16 residues. The CDR3 region is CASSQGLSQQGQTQYF. CDR3 bases: TGTGCCAGCAGCCAAGGTCTGTCCCAACAGGGCCAGACCCAGTACTTC.

This clonotype was counted between two and nine times. The rearrangement uses TRBV9 and TRBJ1-5; 7 nucleotides align to TRBD1. This CDR3 contains 14 residues. CDR1 is SGDLS, CDR2 YYNGEE, per germline. V lost 3 bases and J lost 3; bases outside the gene matches: 3. The CDR3 loop is CASSAGQSNQPQHF. CDR3 bases: TGTGCCAGCAGCGCGGGACAGTCCAATCAGCCCCAGCATTTT. Based on the CDR3 plus reference TRBV9 and TRBJ1-5, the full variable domain is DSGVTQTPKHLITATGQRVTLRCSPRSGDLSVYWYQQSLDQGLQFLIQYYNGEERAKGNILERFSAQQFPDLHSELNLSSLELGDSALYFCASSAGQSNQPQHFGDGTRLSIL.

The chain couples TRBV6-2 or TRBV6-3 to TRBJ1-2; D is unclear. Germline loops: CDR1 MNHEY, CDR2 SVGEGT. Trimming left V 10 bases short and J 0 bases short, with 12 bases between. The CDR3 consists of 13 residues. CDR3 in DNA: TGTGCCACCCGCGTAAATTCTAACTATGGCTACACCTTC. This encodes CATRVNSNYGYTF.

This clonotype occurred many times. The chain recombines TRBV24-1 with TRBJ2-1, with no clear D. The CDR3 sequence is 15 residues long. From germline, CDR1 is KGHDR and CDR2 SFDVKD. Trimming took off 4 bases at V and 7 bases at J, with 16 bases between the two ends. The CDR3 protein is CATSDILVARNEQFF. Written as DNA, the CDR3 is TGTGCCACCAGTGACATCCTCGTGGCGAGGAATGAGCAGTTCTTC.

This CDR3 reads CASSGSGEQYF. CDR3 in DNA: TGTGCCAGCAGCGGGAGTGGCGAGCAGTACTTC. The V and J genes are TRBV7-2 and TRBJ2-7; D is perhaps TRBD2 (5 bases). The CDR3 is 11 amino acids. The V and J ends lost 5 bases and 6 bases respectively, with 8 bases between them. The germline CDR1 and CDR2 sequences are SGHTA and FQGNSA.

This clonotype was found a few times. The chain employs TRBV12-3 or TRBV12-4 and TRBJ2-2; D not resolved. The CDR3 covers 15 residues. V lost 6 bases to trimming and J lost 8 bases, with 19 bases between them. The chain's CDR3 is CASSPHSPSFGELFF. CDR3 coding DNA: TGTGCCAGCAGCCCTCACAGTCCTTCATTTGGGGAGCTGTTTTTT.

This rearrangement joins TRBV29-1 to TRBJ2-7; 9 bases line up with TRBD2. The CDR3 has 13 amino acids. CDR1 SQVTM and CDR2 ANQGSEA come from the germline V gene. With V trimmed by 5 bases and J by 3 bases, 5 bases remained unmatched. The CDR3 DNA reads as TGCAGCGTTATTAGCGGGAGAAACTACGAGCAGTACTTC. Protein: CSVISGRNYEQYF.

The CDR3 bases are TGTGCCAGCAGCGGATGGGACAGTAGCTCCTACGAGCAGTACTTC. Translation gives CASSGWDSSSYEQYF. The chain has TRBV5-6 and TRBJ2-7, with 7 positions matching TRBD1. This CDR3 is built from 15 residues. Germline values: CDR1 SGHDT, CDR2 YYEEEE. The ends lost 4 bases at V and 0 bases at J; junction bases unmatched: 7.

The table lists this clonotype with a few counts. The J gene is TRBJ1-2, the V gene TRBV20-1; 7 positions agree with TRBD1. Looked up from germline, CDR1 is DFQATT and CDR2 is SNEGSKA (reference sequence). Unmatched junction bases numbered 6, after V lost 6 bases and J lost 8 bases. The CDR3 length is 11 residues. Here the CDR3 DNA reads TGCAGTGCCACCACAGGGGAAGGCTACACCTTC. Protein product: CSATTGEGYTF.

This clonotype was found many times. The chain recombines TRBV20-1 with TRBJ2-2, with no clear D. This CDR3 is built from 14 residues. Germline CDR1 reads DFQATT; CDR2 reads SNEGSKA (reference sequence). Trimming pared 5 bases from V and 0 bases from J, leaving 10 bases between. CDR3 nucleotides: TGCAGTGCTCTCCGGCTAACGAACACCGGGGAGCTGTTTTTT. The encoded protein is CSALRLTNTGELFF.

The genes are TRBV5-1 and TRBJ2-7; no clear D gene. The ends were cut back, 0 bases at V and 1 base at J, with 8 bases in the middle. CDR3 size: 14 residues. The germline V gene encodes CDR1 SGHRS and CDR2 YFSETQ. CDR3 amino acids: CASSLVRRSYEQYF. The CDR3 nucleotides read TGCGCCAGCAGCTTGGTACGAAGATCCTACGAGCAGTACTTC.

The J gene is TRBJ2-7, the V gene TRBV12-3 or TRBV12-4; D is possibly TRBD1 (6 bases). V was pared by 5 bases and J by 1 base, with 12 bases between. This CDR3 region has 14 residues. CDR3 bases: TGTGCCAGCAGTCCCAGGACAGCTTCCTACGAGCAGTACTTC. Its translation: CASSPRTASYEQYF.

This clonotype has a count of ten or more. The chain employs TRBV7-9 and TRBJ2-3, with TRBD2 matching 7 bases. This CDR3 is built from 16 residues. V gave up 7 bases and J gave up 0 bases; unmatched junction bases: 10. The V gene's germline CDR1 is SEHNR and CDR2 FQNEAQ (reference sequence). The CDR3 here is CASNPWGGLSTDTQYF. CDR3 in DNA: TGTGCCAGCAACCCCTGGGGGGGACTAAGCACAGATACGCAGTATTTT.

This chain links TRBV6-5 with TRBJ2-1; no reliable D call. V was trimmed by 2 bases and J by 11 bases, leaving 22 bases between them. The germline V gene has CDR1 MNHEY and CDR2 SVGAGI. CDR3 size: 16 residues. The chain's CDR3 is CASSYDLFGAQMKQFF. CDR3 DNA sequence: TGTGCCAGCAGTTACGATCTATTCGGCGCCCAAATGAAGCAGTTCTTC.

In its sample, this clonotype was seen many times. V gene TRBV18 combines with J gene TRBJ2-7; D is unresolved. The CDR3 extends over 14 amino acids. CDR1 is KGHSH and CDR2 is LQKENI in the germline V gene. V was shortened by 4 bases and J by 1 base, with 11 bases between the two germline ends. CDR3 residues: CASSLPVVSYEQYF. CDR3 nucleotides: TGTGCCAGCTCACTACCGGTCGTTTCCTACGAGCAGTACTTC.